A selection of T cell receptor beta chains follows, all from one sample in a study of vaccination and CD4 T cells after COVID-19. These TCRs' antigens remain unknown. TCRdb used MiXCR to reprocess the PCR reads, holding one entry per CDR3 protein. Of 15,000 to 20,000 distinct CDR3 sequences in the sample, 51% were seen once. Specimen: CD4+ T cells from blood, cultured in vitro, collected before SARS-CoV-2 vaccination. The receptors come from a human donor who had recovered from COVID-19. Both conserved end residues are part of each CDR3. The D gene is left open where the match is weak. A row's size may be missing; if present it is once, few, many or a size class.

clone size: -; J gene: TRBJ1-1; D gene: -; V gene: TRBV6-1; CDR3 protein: CASSRSSPRSEAFF; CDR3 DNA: TGTGCCAGCAGTCGATCCTCGCCCCGCTCCGAAGCTTTCTTT
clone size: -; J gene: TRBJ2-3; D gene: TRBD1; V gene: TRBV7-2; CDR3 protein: CASSPGQGSDTQYF; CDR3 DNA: TGTGCCAGCAGCCCCGGACAGGGGTCAGATACGCAGTATTTT
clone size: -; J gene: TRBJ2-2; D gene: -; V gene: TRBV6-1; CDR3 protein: CASRVSGTVAGELFF; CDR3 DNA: TGTGCCAGCAGGGTTAGCGGGACAGTCGCCGGGGAGCTGTTTTTT
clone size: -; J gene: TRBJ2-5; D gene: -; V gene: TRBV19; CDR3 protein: CASSIIQKETQYF; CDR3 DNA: TGTGCCAGTAGTATAATCCAGAAAGAGACCCAGTACTTC
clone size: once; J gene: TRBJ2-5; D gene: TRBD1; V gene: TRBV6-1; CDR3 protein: CAISEADRGQETQYF; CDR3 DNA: TGTGCCATCAGTGAGGCGGACAGGGGGCAAGAGACCCAGTACTTC
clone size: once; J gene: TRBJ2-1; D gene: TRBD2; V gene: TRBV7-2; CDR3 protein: CASSRTSSPYEQFF; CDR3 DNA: TGTGCCAGCAGCCGGACTAGTAGTCCCTATGAGCAGTTCTTC
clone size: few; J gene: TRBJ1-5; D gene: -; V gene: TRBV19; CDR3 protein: CASWGTNQPQHF; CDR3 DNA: TGTGCCAGTTGGGGGACCAATCAGCCCCAGCATTTT
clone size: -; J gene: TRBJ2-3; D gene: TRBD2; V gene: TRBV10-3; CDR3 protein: CAASGLAGKDTQYF; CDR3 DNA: TGTGCCGCTTCAGGACTAGCGGGGAAGGATACGCAGTATTTT
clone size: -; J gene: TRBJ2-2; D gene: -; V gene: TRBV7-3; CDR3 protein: CASSSLGRGTTGELFF; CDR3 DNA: TGTGCCAGCAGCTCCCTCGGGCGGGGCACCACCGGGGAGCTGTTTTTT
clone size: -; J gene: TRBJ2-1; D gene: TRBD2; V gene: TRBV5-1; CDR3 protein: CASSPRTSGNEQFF; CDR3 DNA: TGCGCCAGCAGCCCTCGGACTAGTGGCAATGAGCAGTTCTTC
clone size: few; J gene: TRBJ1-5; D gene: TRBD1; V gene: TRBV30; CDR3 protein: CAWNAGGRNQPQHF; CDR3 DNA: TGTGCCTGGAATGCAGGGGGCCGAAATCAGCCCCAGCATTTT
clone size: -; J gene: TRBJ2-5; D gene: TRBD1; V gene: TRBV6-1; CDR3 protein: CASRRDRSQETQYF; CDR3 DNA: TGTGCCAGTCGTAGGGACAGGAGTCAAGAGACCCAGTACTTC
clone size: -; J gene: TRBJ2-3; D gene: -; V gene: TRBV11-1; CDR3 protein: CASSLAREGTQYF; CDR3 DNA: TGTGCCAGCAGCTTAGCGCGAGAGGGAACGCAGTATTTT
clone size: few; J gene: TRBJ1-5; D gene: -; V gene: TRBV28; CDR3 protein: CASRGPYSNQPQHF; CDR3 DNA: TGTGCCAGCAGGGGACCATATAGCAATCAGCCCCAGCATTTT
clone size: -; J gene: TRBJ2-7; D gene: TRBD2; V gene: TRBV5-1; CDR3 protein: CASSASGSVYEQYF; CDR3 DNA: TGCGCCAGCAGCGCTAGCGGGAGTGTCTACGAGCAGTACTTC
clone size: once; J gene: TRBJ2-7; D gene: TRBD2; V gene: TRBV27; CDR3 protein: CASSYGGRTHEQYF; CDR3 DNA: TGTGCCAGCAGTTATGGCGGGAGGACCCACGAGCAGTACTTC
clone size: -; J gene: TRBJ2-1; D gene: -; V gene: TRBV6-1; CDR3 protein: CAGRGSSYNEQFF; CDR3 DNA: TGTGCCGGGCGGGGAAGCTCCTACAATGAGCAGTTCTTC
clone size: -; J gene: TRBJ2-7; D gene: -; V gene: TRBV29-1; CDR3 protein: CSVGGGRDSYEQYF; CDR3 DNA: TGCAGCGTTGGGGGAGGAAGGGACTCCTACGAGCAGTACTTC
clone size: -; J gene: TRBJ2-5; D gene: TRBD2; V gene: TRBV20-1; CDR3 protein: CSASTVLAGQETQYF; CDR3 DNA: TGCAGTGCTAGTACGGTCCTAGCGGGCCAAGAGACCCAGTACTTC
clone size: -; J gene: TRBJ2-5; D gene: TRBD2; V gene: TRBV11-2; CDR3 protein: CASSLTSGQETQYF; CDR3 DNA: TGTGCCAGCAGCTTGACTAGCGGGCAAGAGACCCAGTACTTC
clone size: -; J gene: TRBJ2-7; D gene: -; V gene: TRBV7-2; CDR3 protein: CASSSPGEQYF; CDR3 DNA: TGTGCCAGCAGCTCCCCCGGGGAGCAGTACTTC
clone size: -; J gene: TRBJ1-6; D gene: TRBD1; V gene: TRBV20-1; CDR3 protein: CSARDGQGTSPLHF; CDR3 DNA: TGCAGTGCTAGAGATGGACAGGGGACTTCACCCCTCCACTTT
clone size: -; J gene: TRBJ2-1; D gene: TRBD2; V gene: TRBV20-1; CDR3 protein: CSAPRSSSGKAKQFF; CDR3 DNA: TGCAGTGCCCCGAGGTCGAGTAGCGGGAAAGCAAAGCAGTTCTTC
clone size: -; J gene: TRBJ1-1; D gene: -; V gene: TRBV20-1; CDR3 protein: CSASYMGEAFF; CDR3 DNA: TGCAGTGCTAGTTATATGGGAGAAGCTTTCTTT
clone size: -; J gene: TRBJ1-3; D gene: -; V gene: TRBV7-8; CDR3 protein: CASSLDLQERSGNTIYF; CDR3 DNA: TGTGCCAGCAGCTTAGATCTCCAGGAACGCTCTGGAAACACCATATATTTT
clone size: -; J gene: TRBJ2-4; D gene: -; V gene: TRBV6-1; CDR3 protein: CASSPAGHIQYF; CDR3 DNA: TGTGCCAGCAGTCCCGCAGGGCACATTCAGTACTTC
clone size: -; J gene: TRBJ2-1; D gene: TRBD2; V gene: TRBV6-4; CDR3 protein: CASSDGTSGNNEQFF; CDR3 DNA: TGTGCCAGCAGTGACGGGACTAGCGGGAACAATGAGCAGTTCTTC
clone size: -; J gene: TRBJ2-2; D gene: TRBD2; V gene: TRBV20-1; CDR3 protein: CSARYSGRAETGELFF; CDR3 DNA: TGCAGTGCTAGGTACAGCGGGAGGGCCGAAACCGGGGAGCTGTTTTTT
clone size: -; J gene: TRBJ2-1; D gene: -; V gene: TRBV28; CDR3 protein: CASSFAGSSYNEQFF; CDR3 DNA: TGTGCCAGCAGTTTTGCCGGGAGCTCCTACAATGAGCAGTTCTTC
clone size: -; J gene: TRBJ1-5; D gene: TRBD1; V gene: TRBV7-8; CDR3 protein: CASSFQGDQPQHF; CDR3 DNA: TGTGCCAGCAGCTTTCAGGGGGATCAGCCCCAGCATTTT
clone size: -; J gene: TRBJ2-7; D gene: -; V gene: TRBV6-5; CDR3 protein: CASSYSQGRRYEQYF; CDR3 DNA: TGTGCCAGCAGTTACTCCCAGGGGAGGAGGTACGAGCAGTACTTC
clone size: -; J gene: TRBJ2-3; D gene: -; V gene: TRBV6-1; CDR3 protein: CASSESLGGGDTQYF; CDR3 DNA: TGTGCCAGCAGTGAATCGCTTGGGGGCGGAGATACGCAGTATTTT
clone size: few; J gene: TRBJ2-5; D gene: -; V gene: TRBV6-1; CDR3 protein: CASNRGNGETQYF; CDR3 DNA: TGTGCCAGCAATAGAGGGAACGGAGAGACCCAGTACTTC
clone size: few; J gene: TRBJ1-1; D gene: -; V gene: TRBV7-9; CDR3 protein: CASSIRDIGTEAFF; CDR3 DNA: TGTGCCAGCAGCATCCGGGACATCGGAACTGAAGCTTTCTTT
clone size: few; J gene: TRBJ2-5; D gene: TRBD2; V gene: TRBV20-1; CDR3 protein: CSARALPLAGGPETQYF; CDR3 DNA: TGCAGTGCTAGGGCCCTACCGCTAGCGGGAGGGCCGGAGACCCAGTACTTC
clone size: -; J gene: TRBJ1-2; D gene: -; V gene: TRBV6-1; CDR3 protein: CASSESHGYTF; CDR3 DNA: TGTGCCAGCAGTGAAAGTCATGGCTACACCTTC
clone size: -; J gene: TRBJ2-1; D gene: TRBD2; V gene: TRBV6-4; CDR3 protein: CASSDSMVLAGYNEQFF; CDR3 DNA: TGTGCCAGCAGTGACTCGATGGTACTAGCGGGGTACAATGAGCAGTTCTTC
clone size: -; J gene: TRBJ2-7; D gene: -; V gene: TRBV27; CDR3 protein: CASRTGRRSYEQYF; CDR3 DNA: TGTGCCAGCAGAACGGGACGTAGGAGCTACGAGCAGTACTTC
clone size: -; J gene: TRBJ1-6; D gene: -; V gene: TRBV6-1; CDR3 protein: CASSEGGTNNSPLHF; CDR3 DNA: TGTGCCAGCAGTGAAGGTGGAACAAATAATTCACCCCTCCACTTT
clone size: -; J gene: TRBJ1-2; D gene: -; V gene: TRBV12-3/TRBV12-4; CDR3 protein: CASSLANYGYTF; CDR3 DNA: TGTGCCAGCAGTTTAGCTAACTATGGCTACACCTTC
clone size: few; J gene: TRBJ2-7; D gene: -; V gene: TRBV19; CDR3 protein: CASSTRAGNYEQYF; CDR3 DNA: TGTGCCAGTAGCACCAGGGCCGGTAATTACGAGCAGTACTTC
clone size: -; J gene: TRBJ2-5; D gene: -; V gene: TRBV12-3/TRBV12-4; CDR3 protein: CASTLRTVDQVTQYF; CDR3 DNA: TGTGCCAGCACTCTGCGGACAGTGGACCAAGTGACCCAGTACTTC